The clone carrying this T cell receptor (beta chain) was counted many times. The data were obtained in a study of T-cell reconstitution after alpha-beta-depleted transplantation in children. In germline, CDR1 is SQVTM, CDR2 ANQGSEA. Trimming removed 3 bases from V and 1 base from J, with 9 bases in between. The CDR3 loop spans 14 amino acids. It was with unique molecular identifiers that the TCRbeta library was prepared. A single record per CDR3 protein comes from TCRdb applying MiXCR to the PCR reads. The sample includes hundreds of thousands of distinct CDR3 sequences, around 17% of them seen just once.

V is TRBV29-1 and J is TRBJ2-2, with TRBD2 as a possible D gene (5 bases). This material consisted of PBMCs from the stem cell graft donor, taken from the stem cell graft. The receptor was isolated from a human donor who donated a stem cell graft to a child with acute myeloid leukemia. The CDR3 protein is CSVDFGGNTGELFF. CDR3 bases: TGCAGCGTTGACTTCGGAGGGAACACCGGGGAGCTGTTTTTT.